The 12 T cell receptor beta chains given below trace back to one sample, sequenced in a study of cytomegalovirus exposure and HLA in healthy donors. The study ran its PCR with 60 Vbeta and 13 Jbeta primers. Sequencing used immunoSEQ multiplex PCR; TCRdb keeps in-frame clones, though not all of them. The table for this sample gives about 160,000 clones. The sequencing input was PBMCs. The receptors were sampled from a woman in her fifties or sixties in good health and CMV-seronegative.

The rearrangement links TRBV7-3 to TRBJ1-1, with 10 bases matching TRBD1. The germline CDR1 and CDR2 sequences are SGHTA and FQGTGA. This CDR3 has 15 amino acids. V trimming: 5 bases; J trimming: 0 bases; junction bases outside the gene matches: 3. CDR3 region: CASSAGTGVNTEAFF. The CDR3 region has the DNA TGTGCCAGCAGCGCCGGGACAGGGGTGAACACTGAAGCTTTCTTT.

V is TRBV11-2 and J is TRBJ2-5, with D unresolved. The ends were cut back, 4 bases at V and 5 bases at J, with 8 bases in the middle. In germline, CDR1 is SGHAT, CDR2 FQNNGV. The CDR3 is 12 residues long. CDR3 amino acids: CASSSPQETQYF. CDR3 DNA sequence: TGTGCCAGCAGCTCCCCGCAGGAGACCCAGTACTTC. The full variable domain, rest sourced from reference TRBV11-2 and TRBJ2-5, is EAGVAQSPRYKIIEKRQSVAFWCNPISGHATLYWYQQILGQGPKLLIQFQNNGVVDDSQLPKDRFSAERLKGVDSTLKIQPAKLEDSAVYLCASSSPQETQYFGPGTRLLVL.

This chain uses TRBV5-6 with TRBJ1-1, with D uncertain. Trimming pared 2 bases from V and 6 bases from J, leaving 14 bases between. Germline V gene lookup returns CDR1 SGHDT and CDR2 YYEEEE. CDR3 length: 14 amino acids. The CDR3 spells CASSFLGEIAEAFF. The CDR3 DNA is TGTGCCAGCAGCTTCCTTGGGGAGATAGCTGAAGCTTTCTTT.

The chain employs TRBV7-9 and TRBJ1-6; TRBD1 aligns across 8 bases. The CDR3 is made up of 15 amino acids. Losses at the gene ends were 5 bases for V and 10 bases for J; bases not matched to a gene: 10. CDR1 and CDR2 (germline): SEHNR, FQNEAQ (reference sequence). The CDR3 spells CASSPAGTGGSPLHF. CDR3 in DNA: TGTGCCAGCAGCCCAGCCGGGACAGGAGGCTCACCCCTCCACTTT.

The chain links TRBV11-2 to TRBJ2-7; D gene uncertain. Trimming removed 5 bases from V and 2 bases from J, with 16 bases in between. The CDR3 sequence is 15 residues long. CDR1 is SGHAT, CDR2 FQNNGV, per germline. CDR3 bases: TGTGCCAGCAGCGTCCGCTCAGCGCCCACCTACGAGCAGTACTTC. Protein sequence: CASSVRSAPTYEQYF. Supplemented by reference TRBV11-2 and TRBJ2-7, the full variable domain reads EAGVAQSPRYKIIEKRQSVAFWCNPISGHATLYWYQQILGQGPKLLIQFQNNGVVDDSQLPKDRFSAERLKGVDSTLKIQPAKLEDSAVYLCASSVRSAPTYEQYFGPGTRLTVT.

The V call is TRBV18, the J call TRBJ2-7; a possible D gene is TRBD1 (5 bases). There are 15 residues in the CDR3. V gave up 6 bases and J gave up 0 bases, with 15 bases separating them. Germline values: CDR1 KGHSH, CDR2 LQKENI. As DNA, the CDR3 is TGTGCCAGCTCCCTAGACAGAGTGAGCTCCTACGAGCAGTACTTC. This encodes CASSLDRVSSYEQYF.

The chain has TRBV6-4 and TRBJ1-1; no definite D call. Germline V gene lookup returns CDR1 MRHNA and CDR2 SNTAGT. The CDR3 consists of 13 residues. V lost 3 bases and J 5 bases, leaving 10 bases between the germline ends. For the CDR3, the DNA is TGTGCCAGCAGTGATACTGGCGGGACTGAAGCTTTCTTT. It specifies CASSDTGGTEAFF.

The chain combines TRBV7-3 with TRBJ2-1; 7 bases align to TRBD2. The V segment lost 5 bases and the J segment 7 bases; nucleotides outside the gene matches: 14. The V gene's germline CDR1 is SGHTA and CDR2 FQGTGA. There are 16 residues in the CDR3. The CDR3 is CASSPGGGPPRNEQFF. The CDR3 region has the DNA TGTGCCAGCAGCCCAGGCGGGGGACCCCCCAGAAATGAGCAGTTCTTC.

On this clone itself: Other DNA sequences in the sample encode the same CDR3. The gene calls are TRBV7-2 and TRBJ2-7; perhaps TRBD1 as D (5 bases). The CDR3 spans 15 residues. Germline CDR1 is SGHTA and CDR2 is FQGNSA. The germline V and J ends were trimmed by 5 bases and 2 bases, with 16 bases remaining between them. CDR3 residues: CASSQRQGLPYEQYF. DNA for the CDR3: TGTGCCAGCAGCCAGAGGCAGGGCTTACCCTACGAGCAGTACTTC.

This chain uses TRBV7-6 with TRBJ1-1; TRBD1 matches at 8 bases. This CDR3 region has 15 residues. Trimming at V came to 2 bases and at J to 4 bases, leaving 6 bases not matched to a gene. Germline V CDR1 and CDR2: SGHVS, FNYEAQ. Here the CDR3 reads CASSLSGGLFTEAFF. The CDR3 DNA reads TGTGCCAGCAGCTTATCAGGGGGCCTCTTCACTGAAGCTTTCTTT.

The chain is built from TRBV5-6 and TRBJ2-7; D possibly corresponds to TRBD2 (5 bases). V lost 0 bases and J 0 bases, leaving 13 bases between the germline ends. Germline assignment: CDR1 SGHDT and CDR2 YYEEEE. The CDR3 sequence is 16 residues long. Written as DNA, the CDR3 is TGTGCCAGCAGCTTGGGGGCCGGGGTGGGCTCCTACGAGCAGTACTTC. As protein: CASSLGAGVGSYEQYF.

The J gene is TRBJ1-2, the V gene TRBV1; whether TRBD1, the table's D call, matches the DNA was not checked. TRBV1 is a pseudogene segment. This CDR3 has 15 amino acids. The CDR3 spells CTSSQQTGLSNGYTF. For the CDR3, the DNA is TGCACCAGCAGCCAACAGACAGGTCTCAGCAATGGCTACACCTTC.